Each of the 30 T cell receptor beta chains below was sequenced from the same sample in a study of T cell responses to AZD1222 COVID-19 vaccine. The table came from immunoSEQ multiplex PCR; TCRdb's copy has only in-frame clones and leaves some out. The profile shows 90,000 to 120,000 clones, over 80% of them singletons. The sequencing here drew on peripheral blood, taken 28 days after the second AZD1222 dose. These receptors all come from an adult who received the AZD1222 COVID-19 vaccine.

The chain has TRBV18 and TRBJ2-7, with D maybe TRBD1 (5 bases). The CDR3 loop spans 16 amino acids. Germline CDR1 is KGHSH and CDR2 is LQKENI. The V end was cut by 3 bases, the J end by 7 bases, with 22 bases between. The CDR3 here is CASSPTAGDSLREQYF. The CDR3 coding sequence is TGTGCCAGCTCACCCACGGCCGGCGACAGTTTAAGAGAGCAGTACTTC.

This chain connects TRBV19 to TRBJ1-2; D possibly corresponds to TRBD1 (5 bases). The V end lost 10 bases, the J end lost 4 bases, and 19 bases lay between the germline ends. The CDR3 extends over 14 amino acids. In germline, CDR1 is LNHDA, CDR2 SQIVND (reference sequence). As DNA, the CDR3 is TGTGCCACAGCGGTCGGGGGGACCCTCTATGGCTACACCTTC. It translates to CATAVGGTLYGYTF. Variable domain in full (rest from reference TRBV19 and TRBJ1-2): DGGITQSPKYLFRKEGQNVTLSCEQNLNHDAMYWYRQDPGQGLRLIYYSQIVNDFQKGDIAEGYSVSREKKESFPLTVTSAQKNPTAFYLCATAVGGTLYGYTFGSGTRLTVV.

The chain is built from TRBV21-1 and TRBJ2-5; the table gives TRBD2 as D, unverified against the DNA. TRBV21-1 is given as a pseudogene. CDR3 size: 14 residues. DNA of the CDR3: TGTGCCAGCAGCAACATAGCGGTCCAAGAGACCCAGTACTTC. Amino acid sequence: CASSNIAVQETQYF.

V usage is TRBV7-9 and J usage is TRBJ1-3; no firm D call. This CDR3 contains 17 residues. V lost 5 bases and J 0 bases, leaving 17 bases between the germline ends. Per germline, CDR1 SEHNR and CDR2 FQNEAQ (reference sequence). CDR3 nucleotide sequence: TGTGCCAGCAGCCCGCGGAAGTGGCGTGTCTCTGGAAACACCATATATTTT. Amino acid sequence: CASSPRKWRVSGNTIYF.

This chain uses TRBV18 with TRBJ1-2; D not resolved. From germline, CDR1 is KGHSH and CDR2 LQKENI. V lost 3 bases, J lost 4 bases, and 15 bases lay in between. This CDR3 region has 15 residues. The CDR3 region is CASSPQSQVGYGYTF. The CDR3 nucleotides are TGTGCCAGCTCACCCCAGTCACAAGTTGGCTATGGCTACACCTTC. Drawing the rest from reference TRBV18 and TRBJ1-2, the complete variable domain is NAGVMQNPRHLVRRRGQEARLRCSPMKGHSHVYWYRQLPEEGLKFMVYLQKENIIDESGMPKERFSAEFPKEGPSILRIQQVVRGDSAAYFCASSPQSQVGYGYTFGSGTRLTVV.

The chain is built from TRBV2 and TRBJ2-5; D is ambiguous. The CDR3 length is 13 residues. Trimming stripped 8 bases from V and 5 bases from J, with 15 bases between. Germline CDR1 is SNHLY and CDR2 is FYNNEI. The CDR3 spells CASGPRTLETQYF. CDR3 nucleotide sequence: TGTGCCAGCGGGCCACGGACCCTCGAGACCCAGTACTTC.

J is TRBJ2-3 and V is TRBV7-2; 11 bases are shared with TRBD2. The CDR3 sequence is 16 residues long. V lost 0 bases and J lost 5; bases outside the gene matches: 4. The V gene's germline CDR1 is SGHTA and CDR2 FQGNSA. The CDR3 sequence: CASSLASGRALDTQYF. The CDR3, as DNA: TGTGCCAGCAGCTTAGCTAGCGGGAGGGCGTTAGATACGCAGTATTTT. Together with reference TRBV7-2 and TRBJ2-3, the CDR3 gives the full variable domain: GAGVSQSPSNKVTEKGKDVELRCDPISGHTALYWYRQSLGQGLEFLIYFQGNSAPDKSGLPSDRFSAERTGGSVSTLTIQRTQQEDSAVYLCASSLASGRALDTQYFGPGTRLTVL.

The chain employs TRBV6-2 or TRBV6-3 and TRBJ1-5; D call uncertain. There are 16 residues in the CDR3. CDR1 is MNHEY and CDR2 is SVGEGT in the germline V gene. V gave up 5 bases and J gave up 4 bases, with 18 bases separating them. The CDR3 nucleotides are TGTGCCAGCAGTAACCGACGGACCCTGGGGAATCAGCCCCAGCATTTT. This codes for CASSNRRTLGNQPQHF.

V is TRBV9 and J is TRBJ1-2, with unresolved D. Germline loops: CDR1 SGDLS, CDR2 YYNGEE. The CDR3 covers 16 residues. Trimming removed 2 bases at V and 2 bases at J, with 16 bases between. CDR3 residues: CASSVHERRENYGYTF. CDR3 bases: TGTGCCAGCAGCGTCCATGAGCGCCGAGAGAACTATGGCTACACCTTC.

The genes are TRBV20-1 and TRBJ1-6; possibly TRBD1 for D (6 bases). This CDR3 comprises 16 residues. Germline V CDR1 and CDR2: DFQATT, SNEGSKA (reference sequence). V lost 3 bases, J lost 2 bases, and 14 bases lay in between. The CDR3 reads CSASKRGQTYNSPLHF. The CDR3 region has the DNA TGCAGTGCTAGTAAGCGGGGGCAGACCTATAATTCACCCCTCCACTTT.

The chain carries TRBV6-6 and TRBJ2-5; D tentatively fits TRBD1 or TRBD2 (5 bases each). Germline CDR1 reads MNHNY; CDR2 reads SVGAGI (reference sequence). The CDR3 sequence is 15 residues long. Deletions cut 2 bases from V and 5 bases from J, with 15 bases between. The CDR3 reads CASSYQNGREETQYF. CDR3 sequence (DNA): TGTGCCAGCAGTTACCAAAACGGCAGGGAGGAGACCCAGTACTTC.

This chain uses TRBV7-3 with TRBJ2-3, with TRBD2 matching over 12 bases. This CDR3 contains 17 residues. V lost 3 bases and J lost 1; bases outside the gene matches: 5. CDR1 and CDR2 (germline): SGHTA, FQGTGA. CDR3 nucleotides: TGTGCCAGCAGCTTCGGACTAGCGGGACTTGGCACAGATACGCAGTATTTT. This translates into CASSFGLAGLGTDTQYF.

The rearrangement links TRBV24-1 to TRBJ1-2; a weak D match, TRBD1 (6 bases). The CDR3 has 14 residues. Germline V gene data show CDR1 as KGHDR and CDR2 as SFDVKD. Trimming stripped 4 bases from V and 4 bases from J, with 12 bases between. This CDR3 reads CATSETDRAYGYTF. The CDR3 bases are TGTGCCACCAGTGAAACGGACAGAGCCTATGGCTACACCTTC.

The chain uses TRBV28 and TRBJ2-5, with TRBD2 as a possible D gene (6 bases). This CDR3 has 14 residues. Looked up from germline, CDR1 is MDHEN and CDR2 is SYDVKM. Trimming pared 3 bases from V and 5 bases from J, leaving 13 bases between. Here the CDR3 reads CASSFLGGGETQYF. CDR3 DNA: TGTGCCAGCAGTTTTCTCGGGGGTGGGGAGACCCAGTACTTC.

V is TRBV6-5 and J is TRBJ2-2; D not certain. CDR1 and CDR2 (germline): MNHEY, SVGAGI. The ends were cut back, 4 bases at V and 7 bases at J, with 7 bases in the middle. The CDR3 is 12 residues long. CDR3 residues: CASSLSVGELFF. CDR3 coding DNA: TGTGCCAGCAGTTTATCCGTCGGGGAGCTGTTTTTT.

This clone has a single count. The rearrangement joins TRBV5-4 to TRBJ1-3; TRBD1 matches 11 bases. The germline CDR1 and CDR2 sequences are SGHNT and YYREEE (reference sequence). V lost 4 bases to trimming and J lost 3 bases; unmatched junction nucleotides: 6. The CDR3 consists of 16 residues. The CDR3 nucleotides are TGTGCCAGCAGCAGGTCCGGGACAGGGGGTGGAAACACCATATATTTT. Translation gives CASSRSGTGGGNTIYF.

The CDR3 DNA reads TGCGCCAGCAGCTTGGAGGCGACAGATACGCAGTATTTT. Protein sequence: CASSLEATDTQYF. J is TRBJ2-3 and V is TRBV5-1; no clear D. Per germline, CDR1 SGHRS and CDR2 YFSETQ. The CDR3 contains 13 residues. Trimming removed 0 bases at V and 3 bases at J, with 5 bases between.

The chain recombines TRBV27 with TRBJ1-3; TRBD1 matches 7 bases. Losses at the gene ends were 5 bases for V and 0 bases for J; bases not matched to a gene: 7. The CDR3 extends over 16 amino acids. Per germline, CDR1 MNHEY and CDR2 SMNVEV (reference sequence). The CDR3 reads CASSRRTGSSGNTIYF. The CDR3 DNA follows: TGTGCCAGCAGTAGGCGGACAGGCAGCTCTGGAAACACCATATATTTT.

The chain has TRBV19 and TRBJ1-4, with TRBD1 matching 10 bases. Germline V gene lookup returns CDR1 LNHDA and CDR2 SQIVND (reference sequence). V trimming: 6 bases; J trimming: 4 bases; junction bases outside the gene matches: 11. The CDR3 runs to 17 residues. The CDR3 coding sequence is TGTGCCAGTAGACCCCGGGACAGGGGTGTTCGTAATGAAAAACTGTTTTTT. This gives the protein CASRPRDRGVRNEKLFF.

This chain joins TRBV5-1 and TRBJ1-3; 7 nucleotides match TRBD1. There are 13 residues in the CDR3. Losses at the gene ends were 7 bases for V and 2 bases for J; bases not matched to a gene: 3. Germline V CDR1 and CDR2: SGHRS, YFSETQ. The CDR3 sequence is CASRQGAGNTIYF. The CDR3 bases are TGCGCCAGCCGCCAGGGGGCTGGAAACACCATATATTTT.

The rearrangement joins TRBV5-1 to TRBJ1-1; D uncertain. V lost 1 base, J lost 1 base, and 8 bases lay in between. CDR1 SGHRS and CDR2 YFSETQ come from the germline V gene. The CDR3 totals 14 residues. CDR3 DNA sequence: TGCGCCAGCAGCTTGAACGTGGGGAACACTGAAGCTTTCTTT. Residues: CASSLNVGNTEAFF.

The rearrangement links TRBV7-2 to TRBJ1-5, with 7 positions matching TRBD1. CDR3 size: 15 residues. CDR1 and CDR2 (germline): SGHTA, FQGNSA. With V trimmed by 4 bases and J by 4 bases, 7 bases remained unmatched. The chain's CDR3 is CASSSEGQKNQPQHF. CDR3 sequence (DNA): TGTGCCAGCAGCTCCGAGGGACAGAAGAATCAGCCCCAGCATTTT.

This clone was observed a single time. CDR3 coding DNA: TGTGCCAGCAGCCCCTACTGGGCGAATGAAAAACTGTTTTTT. This gives the protein CASSPYWANEKLFF. The V and J genes are TRBV6-5 and TRBJ1-4, with D uncertain. The CDR3 is 14 amino acids. V gave up 6 bases and J gave up 5 bases, with 13 bases separating them. Germline loops: CDR1 MNHEY, CDR2 SVGAGI.

This clone has just a few counts. J is TRBJ2-7 and V is TRBV9, with 10 bases aligning to TRBD1. CDR3 length: 14 amino acids. V lost 3 bases to trimming and J lost 3 bases; unmatched junction nucleotides: 3. Germline V gene lookup returns CDR1 SGDLS and CDR2 YYNGEE. DNA of the CDR3: TGTGCCAGCAGCGCCGGGACAGGGGTCTACGAGCAGTACTTC. It codes for CASSAGTGVYEQYF.

This rearrangement joins TRBV9 to TRBJ2-5, with D unclear. Germline CDR1 SGDLS, CDR2 YYNGEE. V was clipped by 2 bases and J by 4 bases, with 15 bases between them. This CDR3 region has 15 residues. CDR3: CASSVSPTLRETQYF. DNA of the CDR3: TGTGCCAGCAGCGTGAGCCCGACGTTAAGAGAGACCCAGTACTTC.

This chain links TRBV6-5 with TRBJ2-2, with unresolved D. Trimming cost V 11 bases and J 0 bases, with 16 bases left between them. Germline CDR1 MNHEY, CDR2 SVGAGI. The CDR3 runs to 15 residues. CDR3: CAGREPLTNTGELFF. CDR3 coding DNA: TGTGCCGGGCGAGAGCCGCTAACGAACACCGGGGAGCTGTTTTTT.

With regard to this clone: The sample holds other DNA sequences that translate to the same CDR3. The chain combines TRBV9 with TRBJ2-2, with no clear D. Germline lookup yields CDR1 SGDLS and CDR2 YYNGEE. The CDR3 extends over 12 amino acids. V lost 2 bases to trimming and J lost 5 bases, with 4 bases between them. The CDR3 region has the DNA TGTGCCAGCAGCGTGGGGACCGGGGAGCTGTTTTTT. It yields the protein CASSVGTGELFF.

This chain uses TRBV4-1 with TRBJ1-2; no definite D call. The CDR3 sequence is 15 residues long. CDR1 MGHRA and CDR2 YSYEKL come from the germline V gene. V shed 4 bases and J shed 4 bases, with 16 bases lying between them. The CDR3 DNA sequence: TGCGCCAGCAGCCCGGCTCGGGTGGTAATCTATGGCTACACCTTC. It is translated as CASSPARVVIYGYTF.

This clone was picked up one time. The chain couples TRBV5-4 to TRBJ2-2; 9 bases match TRBD1. The CDR3 runs 15 residues. V shed 3 bases, J shed 3 bases, and the junction held 3 bases outside the gene matches. Germline V CDR1 and CDR2: SGHNT, YYREEE (reference sequence). CDR3 nucleotide sequence: TGTGCCAGCAGCTCCGACAGGGGGTACACCGGGGAGCTGTTTTTT. Translated: CASSSDRGYTGELFF.

V usage is TRBV18 and J usage is TRBJ2-6, with a tentative D call TRBD1 (6 bases). V lost 3 bases and J 3 bases, leaving 15 bases between the germline ends. CDR3 size: 17 residues. Germline lookup yields CDR1 KGHSH and CDR2 LQKENI. The CDR3 nucleotides read TGTGCCAGCTCACCCCTACCACAGGGCCTTGGGGCCAACGTCCTGACTTTC. It is translated as CASSPLPQGLGANVLTF.